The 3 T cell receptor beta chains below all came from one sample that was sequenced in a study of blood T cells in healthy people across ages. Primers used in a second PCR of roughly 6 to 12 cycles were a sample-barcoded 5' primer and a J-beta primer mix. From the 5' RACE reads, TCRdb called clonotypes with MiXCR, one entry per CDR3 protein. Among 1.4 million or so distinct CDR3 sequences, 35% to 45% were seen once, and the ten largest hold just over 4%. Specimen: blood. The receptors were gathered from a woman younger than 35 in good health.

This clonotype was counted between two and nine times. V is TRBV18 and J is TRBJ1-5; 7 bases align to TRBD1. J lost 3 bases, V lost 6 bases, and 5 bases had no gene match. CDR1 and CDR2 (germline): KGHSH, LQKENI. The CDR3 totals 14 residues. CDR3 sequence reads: CASSLRGLNQPQHF. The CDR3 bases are TGTGCCAGCTCTCTTAGGGGGCTCAATCAGCCCCAGCATTTT.

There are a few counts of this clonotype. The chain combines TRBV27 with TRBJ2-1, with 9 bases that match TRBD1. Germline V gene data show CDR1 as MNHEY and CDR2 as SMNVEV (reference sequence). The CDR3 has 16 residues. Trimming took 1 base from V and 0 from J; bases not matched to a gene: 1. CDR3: CASSLWDRASYNEQFF. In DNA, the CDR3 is TGTGCCAGCAGTTTATGGGACAGGGCCTCCTACAATGAGCAGTTCTTC.

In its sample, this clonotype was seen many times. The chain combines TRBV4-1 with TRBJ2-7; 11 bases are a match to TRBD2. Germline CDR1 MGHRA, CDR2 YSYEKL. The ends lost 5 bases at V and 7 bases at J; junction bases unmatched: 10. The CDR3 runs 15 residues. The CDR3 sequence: CASSSQLAGAGEQYF. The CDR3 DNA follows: TGCGCCAGCAGCTCACAACTAGCGGGGGCGGGAGAGCAGTACTTC.